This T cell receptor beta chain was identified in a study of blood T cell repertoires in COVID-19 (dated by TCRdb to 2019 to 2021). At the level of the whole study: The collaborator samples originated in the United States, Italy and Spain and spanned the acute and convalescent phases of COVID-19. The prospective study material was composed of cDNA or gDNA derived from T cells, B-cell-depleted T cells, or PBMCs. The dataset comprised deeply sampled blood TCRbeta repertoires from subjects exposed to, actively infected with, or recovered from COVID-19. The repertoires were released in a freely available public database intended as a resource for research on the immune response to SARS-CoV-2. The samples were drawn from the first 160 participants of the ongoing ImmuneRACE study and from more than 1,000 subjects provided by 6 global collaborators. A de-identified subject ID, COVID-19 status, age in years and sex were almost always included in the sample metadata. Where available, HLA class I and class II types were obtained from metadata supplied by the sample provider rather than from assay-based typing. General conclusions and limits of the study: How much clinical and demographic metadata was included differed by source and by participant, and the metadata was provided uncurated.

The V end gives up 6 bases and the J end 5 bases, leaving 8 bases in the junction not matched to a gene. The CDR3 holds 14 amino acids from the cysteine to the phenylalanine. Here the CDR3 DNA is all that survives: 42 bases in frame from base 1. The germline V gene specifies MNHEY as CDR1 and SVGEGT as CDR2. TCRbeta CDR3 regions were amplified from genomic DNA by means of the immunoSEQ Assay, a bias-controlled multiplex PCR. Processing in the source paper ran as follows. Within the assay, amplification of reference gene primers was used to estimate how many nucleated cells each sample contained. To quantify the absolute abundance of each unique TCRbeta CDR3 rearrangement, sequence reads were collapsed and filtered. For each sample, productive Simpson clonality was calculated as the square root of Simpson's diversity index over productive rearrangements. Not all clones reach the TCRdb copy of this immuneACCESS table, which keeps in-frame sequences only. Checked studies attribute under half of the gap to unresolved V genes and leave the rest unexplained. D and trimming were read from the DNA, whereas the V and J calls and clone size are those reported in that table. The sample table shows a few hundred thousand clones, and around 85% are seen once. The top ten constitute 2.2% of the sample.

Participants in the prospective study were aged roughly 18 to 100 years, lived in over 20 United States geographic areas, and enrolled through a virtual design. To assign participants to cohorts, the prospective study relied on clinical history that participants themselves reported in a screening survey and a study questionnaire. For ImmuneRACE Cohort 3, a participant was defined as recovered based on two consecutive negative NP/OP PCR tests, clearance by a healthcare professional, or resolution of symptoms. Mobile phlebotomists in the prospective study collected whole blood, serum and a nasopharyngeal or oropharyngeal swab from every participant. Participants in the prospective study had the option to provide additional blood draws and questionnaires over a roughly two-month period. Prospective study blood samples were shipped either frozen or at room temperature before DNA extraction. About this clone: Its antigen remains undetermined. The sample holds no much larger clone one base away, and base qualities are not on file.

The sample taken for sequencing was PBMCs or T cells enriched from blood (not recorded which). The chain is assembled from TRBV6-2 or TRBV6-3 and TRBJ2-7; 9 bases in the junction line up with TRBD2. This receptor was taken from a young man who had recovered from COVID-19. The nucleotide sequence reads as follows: TGTGCCAGCAGCCGACTAGCGGTTGGGGACGAGCAGTACTTC. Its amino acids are CASSRLAVGDEQYF.